Each of the 18 T cell receptor beta chains below was sequenced from the same sample in a study of identical twins. TCRdb recomputed calls from the 5' RACE reads with MiXCR, one row per CDR3 protein. Seen here are 400,000 to 500,000 distinct CDR3 sequences, roughly an eighth observed once, and the top ten hold approximately 0.98%. These same records also appear under a second study, on yellow fever vaccine responses in identical twins.

The sequenced sample was CD4+ T cells sorted from blood. Receptors were obtained from a woman aged 18-35 years in good health.

The J gene is TRBJ2-1, the V gene TRBV15, with 9 positions matching TRBD2. This CDR3 has 15 amino acids. The J segment lost 7 bases and the V segment lost 1 base, leaving 5 bases of the junction unmatched. The germline gives CDR1 LNHNV, CDR2 YYDKDF (reference sequence). CDR3 nucleotide sequence: TGTGCCACCAGCAGAGGGCTAGCGGGGTATAATGAGCAGTTCTTC. Translation gives CATSRGLAGYNEQFF.

This clonotype was found a few times. V and J are TRBV4-3 and TRBJ2-3; D may be TRBD2 (5 bases). Trimming removed 0 bases from V and 1 base from J, with 14 bases in between. The CDR3 is 17 residues long. Germline assignment: CDR1 LGHNA and CDR2 YSLEER. In nucleotides, the CDR3 is TGCGCCAGCAGCCAAGATTGGAGCACTAGGGGCACAGATACGCAGTATTTT. This codes for CASSQDWSTRGTDTQYF.

The sample holds a few counts of this clonotype. The V and J genes are TRBV20-1 and TRBJ1-4, with 7 bases fitting TRBD1. With 4 bases clipped from V and 8 bases from J, the junction kept 10 bases outside the gene matches. This CDR3 has 14 residues. Germline lookup yields CDR1 DFQATT and CDR2 SNEGSKA (reference sequence). The CDR3 DNA reads TGCAGTGCTACTCGACAGGGTTGGGGCGAAAAACTGTTTTTT. The encoded protein is CSATRQGWGEKLFF.

This clonotype came up a few times. This sequence joins TRBV7-2 and TRBJ2-1; 9 bases align to TRBD1. Per germline, CDR1 SGHTA and CDR2 FQGNSA. The CDR3 is 17 residues long. J lost 3 bases, V lost 6 bases, and 12 bases had no gene match. The CDR3: CASRPPPGQGNYNEQFF. In nucleotides, the CDR3 is TGTGCCAGCAGACCACCCCCGGGACAGGGAAACTACAATGAGCAGTTCTTC.

This sequence joins TRBV7-2 and TRBJ2-3, with 7 bases aligning to TRBD2. J gave up 4 bases and V 2 bases, and 6 bases lay outside the gene matches. Germline CDR1 and CDR2: SGHTA and FQGNSA. This CDR3 comprises 15 residues. CDR3 amino acids: CASSLRGRVADTQYF. The CDR3 DNA reads as TGTGCCAGCAGCTTACGGGGGAGGGTCGCAGATACGCAGTATTTT.

V usage is TRBV15 and J usage is TRBJ2-7; D possibly matches TRBD1 or TRBD2 (5 bases each). This CDR3 has 15 residues. The V end was cut by 1 base, the J end by 0 bases, with 10 bases between. Germline assignment: CDR1 LNHNV and CDR2 YYDKDF (reference sequence). CDR3 bases: TGTGCCACCAGCAGAGTCACCGGGACCTCCTACGAGCAGTACTTC. The encoded protein is CATSRVTGTSYEQYF.

The gene calls are TRBV7-6 and TRBJ2-1, with D unresolved. This CDR3 spans 12 amino acids. V was shortened by 5 bases and J by 10 bases, with 12 bases between the two germline ends. The germline gives CDR1 SGHVS, CDR2 FNYEAQ. The CDR3 reads CASSLVLSEQFF. The CDR3 region has the DNA TGTGCCAGCAGCCTCGTCCTCTCCGAGCAGTTCTTC.

This clonotype was counted ten times or more. V usage is TRBV6-2 or TRBV6-3 and J usage is TRBJ2-3; perhaps TRBD2 as D (6 bases). V was cut by 5 bases and J by 6 bases, with 15 bases left in between. The CDR3 runs to 14 residues. Germline loops: CDR1 MNHEY, CDR2 SVGEGT. CDR3 in amino acids: CASSKTGSKDTQYF. CDR3 nucleotides: TGTGCCAGCAGTAAAACCGGGAGCAAGGATACGCAGTATTTT.

The V gene is TRBV11-2, the J gene TRBJ2-7; 11 nucleotides agree with TRBD1. CDR3 length: 15 amino acids. Per the germline V gene, CDR1 is SGHAT and CDR2 is FQNNGV. V lost 5 bases, J lost 5 bases, and 8 bases stayed unmatched. This chain's CDR3 is CASSRTGGDFHEQYF. The DNA for the CDR3 is TGTGCCAGCAGCCGGACAGGGGGCGACTTCCACGAGCAGTACTTC.

Many counts were recorded for this clonotype. The rearrangement links TRBV12-3 or TRBV12-4 to TRBJ1-6, with D possibly TRBD1 on 6 matching bases. Trimming removed 5 bases at V and 8 bases at J, with 13 bases between. The CDR3 totals 14 residues. The CDR3 region has the DNA TGTGCCAGCAGTCGGACAGTGGGGGATTCACCCCTCCACTTT. It yields the protein CASSRTVGDSPLHF.

This clonotype came up a few times. The chain recombines TRBV20-1 with TRBJ2-6; D remains ambiguous. Trimming removed 3 bases from V and 3 bases from J, with 9 bases in between. CDR3 length equals 14 residues. Germline V CDR1 and CDR2: DFQATT, SNEGSKA (reference sequence). The CDR3 sequence is CSASRGDGANVLTF. The CDR3 bases are TGCAGTGCTAGTCGCGGTGATGGGGCCAACGTCCTGACTTTC.

This chain links TRBV27 with TRBJ1-5, with 9 bases fitting TRBD1. V trimming: 8 bases; J trimming: 6 bases; junction bases outside the gene matches: 5. Per the germline V gene, CDR1 is MNHEY and CDR2 is SMNVEV (reference sequence). The CDR3 loop spans 13 amino acids. The CDR3 DNA sequence: TGTGCCAGCCGAAGACAGGGGGGTCAGCCCCAGCATTTT. It translates to CASRRQGGQPQHF.

This clonotype came up many times. This chain connects TRBV20-1 to TRBJ2-3, with a weak D call TRBD2 (6 bases). Deletions cut 5 bases from V and 5 bases from J, with 17 bases between. CDR1 is DFQATT and CDR2 is SNEGSKA in the germline V gene (reference sequence). The CDR3 length is 14 residues. Here the CDR3 reads CSAPTGDPGDTQYF. The CDR3 nucleotides are TGCAGTGCTCCTACGGGAGACCCGGGAGATACGCAGTATTTT.

The J gene is TRBJ2-2, the V gene TRBV6-5; unclear D gene. This CDR3 is built from 17 residues. Germline CDR1 reads MNHEY; CDR2 reads SVGAGI. V shed 2 bases and J shed 0 bases, with 13 bases lying between them. The CDR3 loop reads CASSYRHLTTNTGELFF. CDR3 sequence (DNA): TGTGCCAGCAGTTACCGGCACTTAACGACGAACACCGGGGAGCTGTTTTTT.

This clonotype was picked up a small number of times. The chain links TRBV20-1 to TRBJ1-1, with D uncertain. Germline V gene lookup returns CDR1 DFQATT and CDR2 SNEGSKA (reference sequence). The V end lost 8 bases, the J end lost 3 bases, and 4 bases lay between the germline ends. This CDR3 has 9 residues. The CDR3 region has the DNA TGCAGTCCGGACACTGAAGCTTTCTTT. Translated, it gives CSPDTEAFF.

This clonotype was detected only a few times. This chain connects TRBV30 to TRBJ2-1; D is uncertain. The CDR3 contains 16 residues. With 0 bases removed from V and 0 bases from J, the gap between germline ends came to 12 bases. Per the germline V gene, CDR1 is GTSNPN and CDR2 is SVGIG (reference sequence). The CDR3 protein is CAWSVAGSSSYNEQFF. The DNA of the CDR3 is TGTGCCTGGAGTGTAGCCGGGTCGAGCTCCTACAATGAGCAGTTCTTC.

This clonotype showed up just a few times. The J gene is TRBJ2-1, the V gene TRBV3-1; 8 nucleotides match TRBD1. The trim removed 7 bases at V and 7 bases at J, leaving 6 bases unmatched. Germline loops: CDR1 LGHDT, CDR2 YNNKEL (reference sequence). CDR3 length: 13 amino acids. CDR3 loop: CASILTGANEQFF. CDR3 in DNA: TGTGCCAGCATCTTGACAGGGGCGAATGAGCAGTTCTTC.

This clonotype was observed a few times. The rearrangement uses TRBV5-4 and TRBJ1-2, with no clear D. Trimming cost V 4 bases and J 4 bases, with 11 bases left between them. This CDR3 spans 13 amino acids. The germline gives CDR1 SGHNT, CDR2 YYREEE (reference sequence). CDR3 protein: CASSAPDLYGYTF. In nucleotides, the CDR3 is TGTGCCAGCAGCGCACCGGACCTCTATGGCTACACCTTC.